These 28 T cell receptor beta chains were sequenced from one sample in a study of T cell clonotyping in hematopoietic cell transplantation. TCRdb's table, derived via immunoSEQ multiplex PCR, lists solely in-frame clones and lacks some. The profile shows about 16,000 clones, about 90% of them singletons. Material: peripheral blood mononuclear cells. The source of these receptors is a man aged 35 to 55 in good health. Some clones in this sample may be carry-over from other donors' samples.

V usage is TRBV19 and J usage is TRBJ2-7, with D unclear. Trimming cost V 4 bases and J 4 bases, with 11 bases left between them. Germline assignment: CDR1 LNHDA and CDR2 SQIVND (reference sequence). CDR3 length: 13 residues. Written as DNA, the CDR3 is TGTGCCAGTAGTACCTCGTGGGATTACGAGCAGTACTTC. Translated: CASSTSWDYEQYF.

The chain joins TRBV4-3 to TRBJ1-1; no clear D gene. Germline V gene data show CDR1 as LGHNA and CDR2 as YSLEER. CDR3 length: 15 amino acids. V was trimmed by 0 bases and J by 0 bases, leaving 8 bases between them. CDR3 DNA sequence: TGCGCCAGCAGCCAAGACGCAGATATGAACACTGAAGCTTTCTTT. Translation: CASSQDADMNTEAFF.

The chain is built from TRBV19 and TRBJ1-1; D remains unclear. V shed 5 bases and J shed 2 bases, with 6 bases lying between them. This CDR3 spans 12 amino acids. The germline V gene has CDR1 LNHDA and CDR2 SQIVND (reference sequence). The CDR3 sequence: CASSFTNTEAFF. The DNA of the CDR3 is TGTGCCAGTAGTTTCACAAACACTGAAGCTTTCTTT.

This chain connects TRBV7-2 to TRBJ2-1; TRBD2 matches 7 bases. Germline values: CDR1 SGHTA, CDR2 FQGNSA. The CDR3 has 14 amino acids. The V segment lost 5 bases and the J segment 4 bases; nucleotides outside the gene matches: 5. The CDR3 DNA is TGTGCCAGCAGCCCCGGGGGGTCATACAATGAGCAGTTCTTC. This codes for CASSPGGSYNEQFF.

The rearrangement uses TRBV21-1 and TRBJ1-5; the table gives TRBD1 as D, unverified against the DNA. TRBV21-1 is a pseudogene locus. The CDR3 is made up of 15 amino acids. The chain's CDR3 is CASRGLHWHHQPQHF. CDR3 coding DNA: TGTGCCAGCAGGGGGCTACATTGGCATCATCAGCCCCAGCATTTT.

The chain couples TRBV14 to TRBJ2-5, with D possibly being TRBD2 (5 bases). Germline assignment: CDR1 SGHDN and CDR2 FVKESK. V lost 9 bases, J lost 1 base, and 15 bases lay in between. CDR3 length: 14 amino acids. CDR3 nucleotide sequence: TGTGCCAGTACATCTAGCCCCCTCCAAGAGACCCAGTACTTC. This sequence encodes CASTSSPLQETQYF.

The genes are TRBV10-1 and TRBJ1-2; D uncertain. Deletions cut 8 bases from V and 0 bases from J, with 10 bases between. The CDR3 covers 13 residues. Germline CDR1 reads WNHNN; CDR2 reads SYGVQD (reference sequence). The CDR3 protein is CASPPGTNYGYTF. For the CDR3, the DNA is TGCGCCAGCCCCCCCGGGACTAACTATGGCTACACCTTC.

This clone turned up a few times. The rearrangement links TRBV5-1 to TRBJ2-7, with D possibly matching TRBD1 (5 bases). CDR1 and CDR2 from the germline V gene are SGHRS and YFSETQ. V shed 4 bases and J shed 7 bases, with 18 bases lying between them. This CDR3 spans 14 amino acids. CDR3 loop: CASSLDNPLEEQYF. The DNA of the CDR3 is TGCGCCAGCAGCCTGGACAACCCACTGGAGGAGCAGTACTTC.

The rearrangement links TRBV30 to TRBJ2-1, with D possibly TRBD2 on 5 matching bases. The V gene lost 2 bases and the J gene lost 6 bases, with 11 bases spanning the gap. Germline CDR1 reads GTSNPN; CDR2 reads SVGIG (reference sequence). The CDR3 runs 13 residues. The CDR3 here is CAWSIGRRNEQFF. CDR3 nucleotide sequence: TGTGCCTGGAGTATAGGGAGACGCAATGAGCAGTTCTTC.

J is TRBJ2-1 and V is TRBV6-1; 8 bases agree with TRBD2. Trimming at V came to 2 bases and at J to 5 bases, leaving 11 bases not matched to a gene. Germline CDR1 and CDR2: MNHNS and SASEGT. The length of the CDR3 is 17 residues. DNA for the CDR3: TGTGCCAGCAGTGAAAGGTTCGGGGGGGGCCCCAACAATGAGCAGTTCTTC. Its translation: CASSERFGGGPNNEQFF.

The rearrangement joins TRBV5-1 to TRBJ2-7, with D possibly being TRBD2 (5 bases). The CDR3 length is 14 residues. V lost 0 bases, J lost 0 bases, and 7 bases lay in between. The germline gives CDR1 SGHRS, CDR2 YFSETQ. The CDR3 bases are TGCGCCAGCAGCTTGGGAGGGAGCTCCTACGAGCAGTACTTC. Translated: CASSLGGSSYEQYF.

This clone was seen a single time. The V call is TRBV10-3, the J call TRBJ1-2; D possibly corresponds to TRBD1 (5 bases). V lost 1 base, J lost 8 bases, and 14 bases lay in between. Germline V gene lookup returns CDR1 ENHRY and CDR2 SYGVKD. CDR3 length: 14 amino acids. CDR3 bases: TGTGCCATCAGTGAGTTTCTGGGGCTTAGGGGCTACACCTTC. This codes for CAISEFLGLRGYTF.

The V gene is TRBV2, the J gene TRBJ2-7; no clear D. V lost 4 bases to trimming and J lost 7 bases, with 14 bases between them. Germline-derived CDR1 and CDR2 are SNHLY and FYNNEI. The CDR3 totals 13 residues. CDR3 nucleotide sequence: TGTGCCAGCAGTGGCCCGTTTATGCTGGAGCAGTACTTC. This encodes CASSGPFMLEQYF.

The chain recombines TRBV5-1 with TRBJ2-3; 7 bases map to TRBD2. The length of the CDR3 is 15 residues. The V segment lost 4 bases and the J segment 2 bases; nucleotides outside the gene matches: 7. Germline lookup yields CDR1 SGHRS and CDR2 YFSETQ. CDR3 in DNA: TGCGCCAGCAGCAGTAAGCGGGGCAACACAGATACGCAGTATTTT. Its protein product is CASSSKRGNTDTQYF.

This chain uses TRBV30 with TRBJ2-5; D remains ambiguous. V lost 0 bases, J lost 5 bases, and 10 bases lay in between. This CDR3 has 13 amino acids. The germline CDR1 and CDR2 sequences are GTSNPN and SVGIG (reference sequence). This chain's CDR3 is CAWSVLTRETQYF. CDR3 DNA sequence: TGTGCCTGGAGTGTATTGACCCGGGAGACCCAGTACTTC.

The chain is built from TRBV28 and TRBJ1-1; 8 nucleotides align to TRBD1. Germline V gene data show CDR1 as MDHEN and CDR2 as SYDVKM. CDR3 size: 11 residues. Losses at the gene ends were 5 bases for V and 10 bases for J; bases not matched to a gene: 3. In DNA, the CDR3 is TGTGCCAGCAGTCTCCAGGGGGCAGCTTTCTTT. Translating gives CASSLQGAAFF.

The genes are TRBV6-5 and TRBJ1-1, with unresolved D. This CDR3 is 14 amino acids long. With 6 bases removed from V and 2 bases from J, the gap between germline ends came to 13 bases. Looked up from germline, CDR1 is MNHEY and CDR2 is SVGAGI. The CDR3 loop is CASSLQRSNTEAFF. For the CDR3, the DNA is TGTGCCAGCAGCCTCCAGCGGAGTAACACTGAAGCTTTCTTT.

V is TRBV2 and J is TRBJ2-1, with unresolved D. This CDR3 has 13 residues. Germline loops: CDR1 SNHLY, CDR2 FYNNEI. V lost 7 bases and J 3 bases, leaving 10 bases between the germline ends. CDR3 loop: CASNGILYNEQFF. As DNA, the CDR3 is TGTGCCAGCAATGGGATCCTCTACAATGAGCAGTTCTTC.

The rearrangement links TRBV14 to TRBJ2-7; D ambiguous. V lost 0 bases and J 1 base, leaving 7 bases between the germline ends. Germline values: CDR1 SGHDN, CDR2 FVKESK. The CDR3 spans 14 residues. Written as DNA, the CDR3 is TGTGCCAGCAGCCAAGACTCCCAGTCCTACGAGCAGTACTTC. It translates to CASSQDSQSYEQYF.

The rearrangement links TRBV11-2 to TRBJ1-5; the D is unclear. The CDR3 consists of 13 residues. Trimming took 5 bases from V and 4 from J, leaving 9 bases between them. Germline-derived CDR1 and CDR2 are SGHAT and FQNNGV. CDR3 loop: CASSPAGNQPQHF. CDR3 nucleotides: TGTGCCAGCAGCCCGGCGGGGAATCAGCCCCAGCATTTT.

This rearrangement joins TRBV9 to TRBJ1-5, with D unclear. Trimming stripped 4 bases from V and 6 bases from J, with 2 bases between. Germline CDR1 and CDR2: SGDLS and YYNGEE. The CDR3 runs to 10 residues. CDR3 nucleotide sequence: TGTGCCAGCAGCTGTCAGCCCCAGCATTTT. Translating gives CASSCQPQHF.

V usage is TRBV5-1 and J usage is TRBJ1-6; D is ambiguous. Germline V gene lookup returns CDR1 SGHRS and CDR2 YFSETQ. V was trimmed by 0 bases and J by 6 bases, leaving 10 bases between them. CDR3 length: 15 residues. CDR3 nucleotide sequence: TGCGCCAGCAGCTTGGGTGGAGATTTTAATTCACCCCTCCACTTT. This sequence encodes CASSLGGDFNSPLHF. Filled out from reference TRBV5-1 and TRBJ1-6, the complete variable domain reads KAGVTQTPRYLIKTRGQQVTLSCSPISGHRSVSWYQQTPGQGLQFLFEYFSETQRNKGNFPGRFSGRQFSNSRSEMNVSTLELGDSALYLCASSLGGDFNSPLHFGNGTRLTVT.

The CDR3 region is CASSFRRGTGELFF. The CDR3 DNA follows: TGTGCCAGCAGTTTCCGCCGGGGCACCGGGGAGCTGTTTTTT. This chain uses TRBV27 with TRBJ2-2; D is perhaps TRBD2 (5 bases). Germline values: CDR1 MNHEY, CDR2 SMNVEV (reference sequence). Trimming removed 3 bases at V and 4 bases at J, with 9 bases between. The CDR3 spans 14 residues.

The V and J genes are TRBV4-1 and TRBJ2-7; TRBD2 might be the D (6 bases). The germline V gene has CDR1 MGHRA and CDR2 YSYEKL. V dropped 0 bases and J dropped 5 bases, with 14 bases sitting between them. The CDR3 runs to 15 residues. CDR3 bases: TGCGCCAGCAGCCAAGATCGGGGGACTTCCGACGAGCAGTACTTC. It encodes CASSQDRGTSDEQYF.

In its sample, this clone was seen once. V gene TRBV2 combines with J gene TRBJ1-5, with D possibly being TRBD1 (6 bases). The germline V and J ends were trimmed by 5 bases and 0 bases, with 11 bases remaining between them. This CDR3 comprises 15 residues. Germline CDR1 is SNHLY and CDR2 is FYNNEI. The CDR3 here is CASSTGHRSNQPQHF. In DNA form, the CDR3 reads TGTGCCAGCAGTACGGGACATCGTAGCAATCAGCCCCAGCATTTT.

The chain couples TRBV20-1 to TRBJ2-4, with 8 bases aligning to TRBD1. The ends lost 2 bases at V and 13 bases at J; junction bases unmatched: 4. Germline loops: CDR1 DFQATT, CDR2 SNEGSKA (reference sequence). This CDR3 spans 11 amino acids. CDR3 bases: TGCAGTGCTAGACCCGGACAGGGACAGTACTTC. It translates to CSARPGQGQYF.

The CDR3 sequence: CSVEDSGKGEKLFF. The DNA of the CDR3 is TGCAGCGTTGAAGATTCGGGTAAGGGAGAAAAACTGTTTTTT. The chain couples TRBV29-1 to TRBJ1-4; no reliable D call. CDR3 length: 14 residues. V lost 0 bases to trimming and J lost 8 bases, with 13 bases between them. Looked up from germline, CDR1 is SQVTM and CDR2 is ANQGSEA.

CDR3 sequence reads: CAWSVGDEQFF. CDR3 DNA sequence: TGTGCCTGGAGTGTGGGGGATGAGCAGTTCTTC. The chain couples TRBV30 to TRBJ2-1; D assignment may be TRBD1 or TRBD2 (5 bases each). Germline CDR1 is GTSNPN and CDR2 is SVGIG (reference sequence). The CDR3 covers 11 residues. The ends were cut back, 0 bases at V and 8 bases at J, with 5 bases in the middle.